The 16 T cell receptor beta chains below all came from one sample that was sequenced in a study of spatial heterogeneity in lung cancer. Time point noted: sample taken at primary tumor resection. TCRdb recomputed calls from the 5' RACE reads with MiXCR, one row per CDR3 protein. The sample yields around 45,000 distinct CDR3 sequences, about an eighth seen once. This sample comprised PBMCs, obtained at surgery. These receptors all come from a male donor with early-stage non-small cell lung cancer.

This clonotype showed up just a few times. This chain links TRBV11-2 with TRBJ2-1; D is unresolved. The V gene lost 5 bases and the J gene lost 12 bases, with 14 bases spanning the gap. This CDR3 comprises 12 residues. Germline V lookup: CDR1 SGHAT, CDR2 FQNNGV. This CDR3 reads CASSLPTLLQFF. The CDR3 DNA reads TGTGCCAGCAGCCTCCCAACGTTGCTGCAGTTCTTC.

This clonotype appeared a few times. The DNA of the CDR3 is TGTGCCAGCAGGCAGTCTGGAGATACGCAGTATTTT. It codes for CASRQSGDTQYF. The V gene is TRBV2, the J gene TRBJ2-3; D gene ambiguous. CDR3 length equals 12 residues. Germline CDR1 reads SNHLY; CDR2 reads FYNNEI. The ends were cut back, 6 bases at V and 5 bases at J, with 9 bases in the middle.

This clonotype was seen more than once but under ten times. The gene calls are TRBV27 and TRBJ2-1; 8 nucleotides agree with TRBD2. After removal of 3 bases from V and 5 bases from J, the junction contained 9 bases not matched to a gene. The CDR3 has 16 residues. The germline gives CDR1 MNHEY, CDR2 SMNVEV (reference sequence). The CDR3 protein is CASSFWSGSPDNEQFF. The CDR3 DNA is TGTGCCAGCAGTTTTTGGAGCGGGAGCCCCGACAATGAGCAGTTCTTC.

This clonotype was observed at least ten times. The V gene is TRBV4-1, the J gene TRBJ2-6, with D possibly being TRBD1 (5 bases). Germline V gene lookup returns CDR1 MGHRA and CDR2 YSYEKL. The CDR3 has 17 amino acids. Trimming removed 1 base from V and 3 bases from J, with 13 bases in between. CDR3 bases: TGCGCCAGCAGCCAAGTTTCAGGGTTGTGTGGGGCCAACGTCCTGACTTTC. Residues: CASSQVSGLCGANVLTF.

This clonotype was observed many times. The chain uses TRBV7-8 and TRBJ2-5; no definite D call. Germline V gene lookup returns CDR1 SGHVS and CDR2 FQNEAQ. The CDR3 has 17 residues. The V end was cut by 1 base, the J end by 0 bases, with 15 bases between. The chain's CDR3 is CASSLELDLSYQETQYF. CDR3 nucleotides: TGTGCCAGCAGCTTAGAGTTGGACCTATCGTACCAAGAGACCCAGTACTTC. The whole variable domain, remainder taken from reference TRBV7-8 and TRBJ2-5, is GAGVSQSPRYKVAKRGQDVALRCDPISGHVSLFWYQQALGQGPEFLTYFQNEAQLDKSGLPSDRFFAERPEGSVSTLKIQRTQQEDSAVYLCASSLELDLSYQETQYFGPGTRLLVL.

The chain links TRBV3-1 to TRBJ2-7; weak D call: TRBD2 (6 bases). Germline lookup yields CDR1 LGHDT and CDR2 YNNKEL (reference sequence). The CDR3 is made up of 13 amino acids. V gave up 3 bases and J gave up 6 bases, with 12 bases separating them. The CDR3 region is CASSQRLEGEQYF. The DNA for the CDR3 is TGTGCCAGCAGCCAGCGACTAGAAGGCGAGCAGTACTTC.

The V call is TRBV12-3 or TRBV12-4, the J call TRBJ1-6, with a weak D call TRBD1 (6 bases). This CDR3 has 12 amino acids. Trimming pared 1 base from V and 15 bases from J, leaving 10 bases between. CDR3 sequence: CASSLEPRGLHF. Written as DNA, the CDR3 is TGTGCCAGCAGTTTAGAACCCAGGGGCCTCCACTTT.

This clonotype was observed at least ten times. The gene calls are TRBV13 and TRBJ1-2, with 7 bases lining up with TRBD1. The CDR3 contains 14 residues. The junction had 0 bases not matched to a gene; V was cut back by 0 bases and J by 2 bases. Germline-derived CDR1 and CDR2 are PRHDT and FYEKMQ (reference sequence). The CDR3 reads CASSLGTGNYGYTF. The CDR3 DNA reads as TGTGCCAGCAGCTTAGGGACAGGGAACTATGGCTACACCTTC.

The genes are TRBV7-9 and TRBJ2-5; TRBD2 matches 9 bases. Germline CDR1 SEHNR, CDR2 FQNEAQ (reference sequence). J was trimmed by 5 bases and V by 5 bases; bases with no gene match: 12. The CDR3 totals 16 residues. The CDR3 spells CASSIIAGVYSETQYF. The CDR3 region has the DNA TGTGCCAGCAGCATAATAGCGGGAGTTTATTCGGAGACCCAGTACTTC.

This clonotype was counted only a few times. The chain employs TRBV20-1 and TRBJ2-7, with 10 bases that match TRBD2. Unmatched junction bases numbered 5, after V lost 4 bases and J lost 2 bases. CDR1 and CDR2 (germline): DFQATT, SNEGSKA (reference sequence). This CDR3 is built from 14 residues. The CDR3 sequence: CSAKGLAFTYEQYF. DNA of the CDR3: TGCAGTGCTAAGGGACTAGCGTTCACCTACGAGCAGTACTTC.

The chain carries TRBV6-6 and TRBJ2-1; 12 bases align to TRBD2. This CDR3 comprises 16 residues. The trim removed 5 bases at V and 4 bases at J, leaving 6 bases unmatched. Germline CDR1 and CDR2: MNHNY and SVGAGI (reference sequence). CDR3: CASSKFGTSGYNEQFF. The CDR3 DNA sequence: TGTGCCAGCAGTAAATTCGGGACTAGCGGGTACAATGAGCAGTTCTTC.

The chain couples TRBV29-1 to TRBJ2-6; no reliable D call. Per the germline V gene, CDR1 is SQVTM and CDR2 is ANQGSEA. V was pared by 5 bases and J by 4 bases, with 6 bases between. The CDR3 extends over 12 amino acids. This chain's CDR3 is CSVHHGANVLTF. The CDR3 DNA reads as TGCAGCGTTCACCACGGGGCCAACGTCCTGACTTTC. Based on the CDR3 plus reference TRBV29-1 and TRBJ2-6, the full variable domain is SAVISQKPSRDICQRGTSLTIQCQVDSQVTMMFWYRQQPGQSLTLIATANQGSEATYESGFVIDKFPISRPNLTFSTLTVSNMSPEDSSIYLCSVHHGANVLTFGAGSRLTVL.

J is TRBJ2-3 and V is TRBV28; TRBD1 agrees at 10 bases. The CDR3 sequence is 15 residues long. V trimming: 3 bases; J trimming: 4 bases; junction bases outside the gene matches: 4. The germline gives CDR1 MDHEN, CDR2 SYDVKM. The CDR3 sequence is CASSLGTGAADTQYF. CDR3 bases: TGTGCCAGCAGTTTGGGGACAGGGGCAGCAGATACGCAGTATTTT.

This clonotype was recorded many times. The chain recombines TRBV5-4 with TRBJ2-7, with 10 bases lining up with TRBD1. The J segment lost 4 bases and the V segment lost 4 bases, leaving 5 bases of the junction unmatched. The CDR3 loop spans 14 amino acids. Germline lookup yields CDR1 SGHNT and CDR2 YYREEE (reference sequence). The CDR3 sequence is CASSGGQGLYEQYF. In DNA form, the CDR3 reads TGTGCCAGCAGCGGGGGACAGGGGCTATACGAGCAGTACTTC.

Ten or more counts support this clonotype. The V gene is TRBV7-2, the J gene TRBJ1-1, with 7 bases lining up with TRBD1. The J segment lost 4 bases and the V segment lost 0 bases, leaving 2 bases of the junction unmatched. This CDR3 has 14 amino acids. In germline, CDR1 is SGHTA, CDR2 FQGNSA. The CDR3 spells CASSLAGTATEAFF. The CDR3 DNA sequence: TGTGCCAGCAGCTTAGCGGGGACAGCCACTGAAGCTTTCTTT.

In its sample, this clonotype was seen a few times. V gene TRBV4-2 combines with J gene TRBJ1-2, with D uncertain. Between the trimmed V and J ends, which lost 2 bases and 3 bases, there was a span of 10 bases. Germline V gene sequence: CDR1 LGHNA, CDR2 YNFKEQ. The CDR3 has 14 residues. CDR3 protein: CASSQFGQHYGYTF. The CDR3 nucleotides read TGTGCCAGCAGCCAATTCGGGCAGCACTATGGCTACACCTTC.